Following are 16 T cell receptor beta chains from one sample sequenced in a study of CD8+ T cells in alopecia areata. RNA, once extracted, was reverse transcribed into cDNA for use as the sequencing template. Produced via immunoSEQ multiplex PCR; TCRdb's table is partial and in-frame only. This table has over 150,000 clones, 50% to 70% appearing once. Specimen: CD4+ T cells sorted from blood, collected at week 0. These receptors all stem from a human donor with alopecia areata.

This chain connects TRBV5-1 to TRBJ2-3; TRBD2 matches at 12 bases. CDR1 is SGHRS and CDR2 is YFSETQ in the germline V gene. V gave up 4 bases and J gave up 4 bases; unmatched junction bases: 10. This CDR3 is 17 amino acids long. This CDR3 reads CASSAGLAGREADTQYF. CDR3 DNA sequence: TGCGCCAGCAGCGCGGGACTAGCGGGTCGTGAGGCAGATACGCAGTATTTT.

This rearrangement joins TRBV29-1 to TRBJ1-2; the D is unclear. V gave up 2 bases and J gave up 2 bases, with 9 bases separating them. Germline V CDR1 and CDR2: SQVTM, ANQGSEA. This CDR3 is 13 amino acids long. The CDR3 region has the DNA TGCAGCGTTGAACTGAACGGAAACTATGGCTACACCTTC. This codes for CSVELNGNYGYTF.

This clone came up a few times. The CDR3 is CASSQGSGVSGYTF. CDR3 nucleotide sequence: TGCGCCAGCAGCCAAGGGAGTGGGGTCTCTGGCTACACCTTC. This chain links TRBV4-1 with TRBJ1-2; D is unclear. Trimming pared 1 base from V and 7 bases from J, leaving 13 bases between. Germline V CDR1 and CDR2: MGHRA, YSYEKL. There are 14 residues in the CDR3.

The chain couples TRBV20-1 to TRBJ2-5; D is unresolved. This CDR3 spans 11 amino acids. From germline, CDR1 is DFQATT and CDR2 SNEGSKA (reference sequence). The V end lost 6 bases, the J end lost 4 bases, and 9 bases lay between the germline ends. CDR3 sequence reads: CSAHRLETQYF. The CDR3 coding sequence is TGCAGTGCGCACAGATTAGAGACCCAGTACTTC.

The chain uses TRBV29-1 and TRBJ1-1; TRBD1 agrees at 7 bases. J lost 6 bases, V lost 3 bases, and 4 bases had no gene match. This CDR3 is built from 12 residues. Germline-derived CDR1 and CDR2 are SQVTM and ANQGSEA. The CDR3 loop reads CSVDRGRSEAFF. The CDR3 coding sequence is TGCAGCGTTGACAGGGGGAGGTCTGAAGCTTTCTTT.

This clone was counted between two and nine times. The V and J genes are TRBV4-3 and TRBJ1-1; 7 nucleotides agree with TRBD1. Looked up from germline, CDR1 is LGHNA and CDR2 is YSLEER. The V gene end was trimmed by 5 bases and the J gene end by 3 bases; junction bases not matched to a gene: 6. The CDR3 runs 14 residues. CDR3 DNA sequence: TGCGCCAGCAGCTCCAGCCAGGGGGACACTGAAGCTTTCTTT. Its translation: CASSSSQGDTEAFF.

In the case of this clone: Within the sample, other DNA sequences also encode this same CDR3. The CDR3 DNA reads as TGCGCCAGCAGCCAAGATAAACGGGGGGGCACAGATACGCAGTATTTT. Residues: CASSQDKRGGTDTQYF. This rearrangement joins TRBV4-1 to TRBJ2-3, with 7 positions matching TRBD2. The germline V gene encodes CDR1 MGHRA and CDR2 YSYEKL. Losses at the gene ends were 0 bases for V and 1 base for J; bases not matched to a gene: 4. The CDR3 runs 16 residues.

This rearrangement joins TRBV29-1 to TRBJ2-7; the match to TRBD1 covers 7 bases. Per the germline V gene, CDR1 is SQVTM and CDR2 is ANQGSEA. V dropped 7 bases and J dropped 7; count of bases not matched to a gene: 10. There are 12 residues in the CDR3. The CDR3 DNA reads as TGCAGCGCAGGACAGGCGATGAGGGAGCAGTACTTC. This encodes CSAGQAMREQYF.

This clone has more than one count but fewer than ten. This sequence joins TRBV23-1 and TRBJ1-2; maybe TRBD1 (6 bases). TRBV23-1 belongs to the ORF category, with a function that is uncertain. V lost 3 bases and J 4 bases, leaving 18 bases between the germline ends. The CDR3 runs to 16 residues. CDR3: CASSHPGQFRGYGYTF. DNA for the CDR3: TGCGCCAGCAGTCACCCCGGACAGTTTCGGGGCTATGGCTACACCTTC.

For the CDR3, the DNA is TGTGCCAGCAGGGGCGGGGGGCCCTACGAGCAGTACTTC. Its translation: CASRGGGPYEQYF. The rearrangement joins TRBV28 to TRBJ2-7, with 8 bases lining up with TRBD2. Germline CDR1 and CDR2: MDHEN and SYDVKM. Trimming at V came to 6 bases and at J to 2 bases, leaving 3 bases not matched to a gene. This CDR3 spans 13 amino acids.

This chain connects TRBV30 to TRBJ2-3; D remains unclear. Germline V CDR1 and CDR2: GTSNPN, SVGIG (reference sequence). The germline V and J ends were trimmed by 3 bases and 2 bases, with 9 bases remaining between them. The CDR3 contains 13 residues. The CDR3 nucleotides read TGTGCCTGGAGAGCAAGTCCCACAGATACGCAGTATTTT. The encoded protein is CAWRASPTDTQYF.

The genes are TRBV7-2 and TRBJ1-5; D perhaps matches TRBD1 (5 bases). V lost 6 bases and J lost 0, with 9 bases in between. The CDR3 runs to 14 residues. CDR1 is SGHTA and CDR2 is FQGNSA in the germline V gene. In DNA form, the CDR3 reads TGTGCCAGCAGTAGGGGTCTTAGCAATCAGCCCCAGCATTTT. Residues: CASSRGLSNQPQHF.

This clone was seen a single time. The genes are TRBV7-2 and TRBJ1-1; no clear D. Germline loops: CDR1 SGHTA, CDR2 FQGNSA. V lost 5 bases and J 0 bases, leaving 13 bases between the germline ends. The length of the CDR3 is 15 residues. The DNA for the CDR3 is TGTGCCAGCAGCCGCGAGACGATAATGAACACTGAAGCTTTCTTT. This sequence encodes CASSRETIMNTEAFF.

The chain uses TRBV15 and TRBJ2-1; D possibly corresponds to TRBD1 (5 bases). Deletions cut 1 base from V and 4 bases from J, with 17 bases between. The CDR3 loop spans 17 amino acids. Germline V gives CDR1 LNHNV, CDR2 YYDKDF (reference sequence). The DNA of the CDR3 is TGTGCCACCAGCAGAGGGTCGACAGTACGCTCTTACAATGAGCAGTTCTTC. Its translation is CATSRGSTVRSYNEQFF.

This chain connects TRBV30 to TRBJ1-2; 9 bases map to TRBD1. Trimming removed 5 bases from V and 3 bases from J; junction bases left unmatched: 13. CDR1 and CDR2 from the germline V gene are GTSNPN and SVGIG (reference sequence). The CDR3 totals 16 residues. DNA of the CDR3: TGTGCCTGGGCCGGGACAGGGAGTCCAGGTTACTATGGCTACACCTTC. Protein: CAWAGTGSPGYYGYTF.

The J gene is TRBJ1-2, the V gene TRBV2; TRBD1 is a possible D gene (5 bases). CDR1 and CDR2 (germline): SNHLY, FYNNEI. The CDR3 extends over 15 amino acids. The V end was cut by 2 bases, the J end by 8 bases, with 18 bases between. CDR3 DNA sequence: TGTGCCAGCAGTGAATTGGGCAGGGCCTCAGGAGGCTACACCTTC. It encodes CASSELGRASGGYTF.